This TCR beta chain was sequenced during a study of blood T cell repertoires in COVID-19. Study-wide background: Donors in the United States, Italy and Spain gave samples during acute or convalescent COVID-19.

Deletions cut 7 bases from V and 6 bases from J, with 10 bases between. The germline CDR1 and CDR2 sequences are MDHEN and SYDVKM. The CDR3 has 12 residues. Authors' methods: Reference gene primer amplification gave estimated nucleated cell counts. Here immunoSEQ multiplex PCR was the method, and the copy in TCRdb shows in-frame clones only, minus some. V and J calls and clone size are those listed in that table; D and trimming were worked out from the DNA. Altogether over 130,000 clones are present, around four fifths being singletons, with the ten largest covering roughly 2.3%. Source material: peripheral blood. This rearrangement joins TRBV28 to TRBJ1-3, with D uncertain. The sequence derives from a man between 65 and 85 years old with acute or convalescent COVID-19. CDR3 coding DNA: TGTGCCAGCATCAGGTCCCCAAACACCATATATTTT. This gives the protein CASIRSPNTIYF.